This T cell receptor beta chain was observed in a study of OX40 agonist ivuxolimab in advanced cancers. For the study at large: At approximately 83% male, the cohort had a mean age of 60 years, ranging from roughly 20 to 79.

Study observations and caveats: CD4+ and CD8+ blood T cells expanded clonally by week 6 at 0.1 to 3.0 mg/kg. Normalized T-cell clonal expansion was also low in a subset of nonresponders.

The CDR3 extends over 15 amino acids. The germline CDR1 and CDR2 sequences are MDHEN and SYDVKM. Trimming left V 8 bases short and J 3 bases short, with 17 bases between. Assay used: immunoSEQ multiplex PCR; TCRdb lists only in-frame clones, some missing. The profile shows fewer than 65,000 clones, about nine tenths of them singletons. This clone showed up just once. What it recognizes is unknown. V gene TRBV28 combines with J gene TRBJ1-5, with D possibly being TRBD1 (6 bases). The starting material was CD4+ or CD8+ T cells sorted from blood, obtained in a trial of the OX40 agonist ivuxolimab. This clonotype was sampled from an adult with an advanced solid tumor such as melanoma, head and neck, liver or kidney cancer. The DNA of the CDR3 is TGTGCCAGCCTTTGGGGGCAGGGGATCAATCAGCCCCAGCATTTT. Encoded protein: CASLWGQGINQPQHF. The full variable domain, with the rest looked up from reference TRBV28 and TRBJ1-5, is DVKVTQSSRYLVKRTGEKVFLECVQDMDHENMFWYRQDPGLGLRLIYFSYDVKMKEKGDIPEGYSVSREKKERFSLILESASTNQTSMYLCASLWGQGINQPQHFGDGTRLSIL.